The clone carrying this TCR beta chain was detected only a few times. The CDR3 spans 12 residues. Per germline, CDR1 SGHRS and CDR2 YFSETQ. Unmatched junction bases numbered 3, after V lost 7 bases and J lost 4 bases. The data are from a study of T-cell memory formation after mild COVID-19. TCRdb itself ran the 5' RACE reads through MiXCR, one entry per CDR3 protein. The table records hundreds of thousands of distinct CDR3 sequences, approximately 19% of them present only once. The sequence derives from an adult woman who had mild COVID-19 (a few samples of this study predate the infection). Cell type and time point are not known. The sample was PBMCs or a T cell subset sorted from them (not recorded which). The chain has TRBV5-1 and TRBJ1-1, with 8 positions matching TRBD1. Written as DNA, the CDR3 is TGCGCCAGCTACGGGACAGGCACTGAAGCTTTCTTT. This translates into CASYGTGTEAFF.